This T cell receptor beta chain came from a study of regulatory T cells in long-lasting Graves disease. Assembly of TCR beta libraries relied on iRepertoire HTBI primers together with Arm-PCR of CDR3 regions. TCRdb ran MiXCR on the multiplex PCR reads and lists one entry per CDR3 protein. The sample has 550,000 to 600,000 distinct CDR3 sequences, approximately 16% seen once. Described time point: newly diagnosed GD, antithyroid drugs for less than 3 months. From PBMCs, RNA was extracted and then used to make the TCR library. The table lists this clonotype with a count of one. The CDR3 extends over 15 amino acids. The V end lost 3 bases, the J end lost 5 bases, and 17 bases lay between the germline ends. In germline, CDR1 is MGHRA, CDR2 YSYEKL. The same sample was also studied in work on T cells in Graves' hyperthyroidism and ophthalmopathy. That publication notes: Newly diagnosed patients aged 18 to 65 had hyperthyroidism of under 2 months' duration. The study based diagnoses on clinical symptoms, serum thyroxine and TRAb, thyroid ultrasound and orbital computed tomography.

The chain joins TRBV4-1 to TRBJ2-7; weak D call: TRBD2 (5 bases). Sequencing used peripheral blood mononuclear cells (PBMCs), obtained at new diagnosis, from a patient treated with antithyroid drugs. The receptor comes from a man between 18 and 29 years old with Graves disease. The CDR3 nucleotides read TGCGCCAGCAGCCACCCAATGAGAGGGTTCAACGAGCAGTACTTC. Its translation: CASSHPMRGFNEQYF.